What follows are 28 T cell receptor beta chains derived from one specimen sequenced in a study of beta chain features in type 1 diabetes. Findings and limits, study-wide: Across all four CD4+ subsets, people with type 1 diabetes showed modestly shorter TCRB CDR3s.

Every bit of the isolated RNA underwent reverse transcription, so sequencing read expressed TCRB transcripts. Assay used: immunoSEQ multiplex PCR; TCRdb lists only in-frame clones, some missing. The data contain hundreds of thousands of clones, about 14% of them singletons. For these TCRs, the target antigens are not known. The sample comprised naive CD4+ T cells from blood. Receptor source: a man between 18 and 35 years old with type 1 diabetes.

This clone was recorded a few times. The chain joins TRBV25-1 to TRBJ2-7; 11 bases match TRBD1. V shed 10 bases, J shed 2 bases, and the junction held 7 bases outside the gene matches. The CDR3 is 14 residues long. In germline, CDR1 is MGHDK, CDR2 SYGVNS. This chain's CDR3 is CATLPGQGAYEQYF. In DNA form, the CDR3 reads TGTGCCACCTTACCGGGACAGGGGGCCTACGAGCAGTACTTC.

DNA for the CDR3: TGTGCCAGCAGCTTAGGGGCCGTGACTATGAGCACAGATACGCAGTATTTT. Protein: CASSLGAVTMSTDTQYF. The chain employs TRBV7-2 and TRBJ2-3, with D possibly being TRBD2 (5 bases). The length of the CDR3 is 17 residues. The germline CDR1 and CDR2 sequences are SGHTA and FQGNSA. The V and J ends lost 1 base and 0 bases respectively, with 14 bases between them.

The rearrangement joins TRBV5-1 to TRBJ2-2, with D uncertain. The V gene's germline CDR1 is SGHRS and CDR2 YFSETQ. The V end lost 1 base, the J end lost 0 bases, and 4 bases lay between the germline ends. The CDR3 is 14 residues long. CDR3 residues: CASSLQANTGELFF. Written as DNA, the CDR3 is TGCGCCAGCAGCTTGCAAGCGAACACCGGGGAGCTGTTTTTT.

V and J are TRBV15 and TRBJ2-1; no firm D call. CDR1 LNHNV and CDR2 YYDKDF come from the germline V gene (reference sequence). The ends were cut back, 1 base at V and 6 bases at J, with 7 bases in the middle. The CDR3 is 13 amino acids. Written as DNA, the CDR3 is TGTGCCACCAGCAGAGGTCACAGCAATGAGCAGTTCTTC. Amino acid sequence: CATSRGHSNEQFF.

The chain links TRBV5-1 to TRBJ2-7; TRBD2 might be the D (7 bases). Trimming removed 3 bases at V and 2 bases at J, with 15 bases between. The CDR3 is 15 amino acids. CDR1 is SGHRS and CDR2 is YFSETQ in the germline V gene. The CDR3 sequence: CASSSALGGAYEQYF. CDR3 coding DNA: TGCGCCAGCAGCTCAGCATTAGGGGGGGCCTACGAGCAGTACTTC.

The chain combines TRBV5-1 with TRBJ1-4, with TRBD1 matching 8 bases. Germline loops: CDR1 SGHRS, CDR2 YFSETQ. The CDR3 has 14 amino acids. Trimming removed 4 bases from V and 8 bases from J; junction bases left unmatched: 7. CDR3 DNA: TGCGCCAGCAGCGCGGACAGGGAGTACGAAAAACTGTTTTTT. Its translation is CASSADREYEKLFF.

This clone was detected only a few times. The V and J genes are TRBV30 and TRBJ2-1; the D gene could be TRBD1 or TRBD2 (5 bases each). The CDR3 runs to 15 residues. Germline V lookup: CDR1 GTSNPN, CDR2 SVGIG (reference sequence). Trimming removed 4 bases at V and 4 bases at J, with 17 bases between. The CDR3 region has the DNA TGTGCCTGGACTCGCGGGCAGGGAAGTTACAATGAGCAGTTCTTC. It yields the protein CAWTRGQGSYNEQFF.

A few counts support this clone. This rearrangement joins TRBV5-1 to TRBJ2-1, with D possibly matching TRBD1 (5 bases). V was clipped by 2 bases and J by 7 bases, with 19 bases between them. The CDR3 covers 16 residues. Germline CDR1 and CDR2: SGHRS and YFSETQ. In DNA form, the CDR3 reads TGCGCCAGCAGCTTAGGGGCGGCTAGACTTTGGAATGAGCAGTTCTTC. It is translated as CASSLGAARLWNEQFF.

In DNA, the CDR3 is TGTGCCAGCAGTTTACCCGACAGGGGCTGGCAGCCCCAGCATTTT. Encoded protein: CASSLPDRGWQPQHF. V and J are TRBV28 and TRBJ1-5, with 8 bases identical to TRBD1. V was pared by 2 bases and J by 7 bases, with 7 bases of the junction left unmatched. The CDR3 totals 15 residues. The germline V gene has CDR1 MDHEN and CDR2 SYDVKM.

This clone was recorded a few times. The V call is TRBV9, the J call TRBJ2-3, with a possible D match to TRBD2 (6 bases). Germline-derived CDR1 and CDR2 are SGDLS and YYNGEE. This CDR3 spans 14 amino acids. V dropped 8 bases and J dropped 5 bases, with 18 bases sitting between them. CDR3 protein: CASNGPSGEDTQYF. The CDR3 region has the DNA TGTGCCAGTAACGGCCCATCGGGAGAAGATACGCAGTATTTT.

The chain couples TRBV29-1 to TRBJ1-2, with D possibly being TRBD1 (6 bases). Germline values: CDR1 SQVTM, CDR2 ANQGSEA. Trimming shortened V by 7 bases and J by 3 bases, and 33 bases separated the two germline ends. This CDR3 is built from 19 residues. As DNA, the CDR3 is TGCAGCGCCCGGTCCCGAGCCTATATTGAACAGGGTCAGGACTATGGCTACACCTTC. Its protein product is CSARSRAYIEQGQDYGYTF.

V is TRBV10-3 and J is TRBJ1-1; D call uncertain. From germline, CDR1 is ENHRY and CDR2 SYGVKD. The CDR3 covers 13 residues. V was cut by 3 bases and J by 3 bases, with 8 bases left in between. In DNA form, the CDR3 reads TGTGCCATCAGTGACGGTGGCTACACTGAAGCTTTCTTT. Translating it yields CAISDGGYTEAFF.

The chain combines TRBV2 with TRBJ2-2, with D tentatively TRBD1 (5 bases). Germline CDR1 reads SNHLY; CDR2 reads FYNNEI. The CDR3 is 12 residues long. V was trimmed by 2 bases and J by 15 bases, leaving 13 bases between them. DNA of the CDR3: TGTGCCAGCAGTGAACTCGCAGGGTCGATGTTTTTT. Encoded protein: CASSELAGSMFF.

The J gene is TRBJ1-5, the V gene TRBV28; 7 nucleotides agree with TRBD1. The junction had 12 bases not matched to a gene; V was cut back by 10 bases and J by 3 bases. Germline assignment: CDR1 MDHEN and CDR2 SYDVKM. This CDR3 contains 15 residues. CDR3 nucleotide sequence: TGTGCCACCTTCGACAGGGAAGTGCTCAATCAGCCCCAGCATTTT. Its protein product is CATFDREVLNQPQHF.

This clone has more than one count but fewer than ten. The chain recombines TRBV19 with TRBJ1-2; 8 nucleotides match TRBD1. CDR3 size: 14 residues. J lost 7 bases, V lost 4 bases, and 8 bases had no gene match. The germline CDR1 and CDR2 sequences are LNHDA and SQIVND (reference sequence). Written as DNA, the CDR3 is TGTGCCAGTAGTAGACAGGGGACCTCCCGTGGCTACACCTTC. Residues: CASSRQGTSRGYTF.

The gene calls are TRBV2 and TRBJ1-1; D is uncertain. V was trimmed by 11 bases and J by 2 bases, leaving 9 bases between them. The germline gives CDR1 SNHLY, CDR2 FYNNEI. This CDR3 has 11 residues. The CDR3 coding sequence is TGTGCCGGATCCATCAACACTGAAGCTTTCTTT. It translates to CAGSINTEAFF.

CDR3 bases: TGCGCCAGCACCCAATCGTTGGGAGTGAACACTGAAGCTTTCTTT. As protein: CASTQSLGVNTEAFF. The chain uses TRBV5-1 and TRBJ1-1; no firm D call. This CDR3 comprises 15 residues. CDR1 is SGHRS and CDR2 is YFSETQ in the germline V gene. V lost 6 bases to trimming and J lost 0 bases, with 15 bases between them.

There are a few counts of this clone. The chain couples TRBV6-1 to TRBJ2-1; tentatively, D is TRBD1 (5 bases). The germline V and J ends were trimmed by 1 base and 7 bases, with 11 bases remaining between them. CDR1 is MNHNS and CDR2 is SASEGT in the germline V gene. This CDR3 spans 14 amino acids. CDR3 amino acids: CASSEDVRVNEQFF. Here the CDR3 DNA reads TGTGCCAGCAGTGAAGATGTCAGGGTAAATGAGCAGTTCTTC.

This clone was observed a handful of times. The rearrangement joins TRBV5-4 to TRBJ2-7, with 10 bases fitting TRBD1. The V gene's germline CDR1 is SGHNT and CDR2 YYREEE (reference sequence). J lost 7 bases, V lost 4 bases, and 5 bases had no gene match. The CDR3 spans 13 residues. CDR3 nucleotide sequence: TGTGCCAGCAGCGCCCGACAGGGGGCAGAGCAGTACTTC. It encodes CASSARQGAEQYF.

The V call is TRBV11-2, the J call TRBJ2-3; maybe TRBD1 (6 bases). The CDR3 contains 16 residues. The V gene lost 5 bases and the J gene lost 0 bases, with 15 bases spanning the gap. The germline V gene has CDR1 SGHAT and CDR2 FQNNGV. The CDR3 DNA reads TGTGCCAGCAGCCCAGCCAGGGGACCTAGCACAGATACGCAGTATTTT. Translated, it gives CASSPARGPSTDTQYF.

The V call is TRBV11-1, the J call TRBJ2-5, with D possibly being TRBD1 (7 bases). V was clipped by 3 bases and J by 1 base, with 9 bases between them. The CDR3 extends over 14 amino acids. Germline V CDR1 and CDR2: SGHAT, FQDESV (reference sequence). The CDR3 here is CASSLQGGQETQYF. The CDR3 region has the DNA TGTGCCAGCAGCTTGCAGGGGGGCCAAGAGACCCAGTACTTC.

This sequence joins TRBV27 and TRBJ2-5, with 8 nucleotides matching TRBD1. This CDR3 has 15 amino acids. After removal of 3 bases from V and 7 bases from J, the junction contained 10 bases not matched to a gene. Germline CDR1 and CDR2: MNHEY and SMNVEV (reference sequence). CDR3: CASSFLSTGEWTQYF. CDR3 nucleotides: TGTGCCAGCAGTTTCCTATCGACAGGGGAGTGGACCCAGTACTTC.

This clone was observed a handful of times. V and J are TRBV21-1 and TRBJ2-1; the table's D call TRBD1 went unverified against the DNA. TRBV21-1 is assigned pseudogene status. The CDR3 totals 14 residues. For the CDR3, the DNA is TGTGCCAGCAGCAATACGGACAGGAACAATGAGCAGTTCTTC. It encodes CASSNTDRNNEQFF.

This clone has a handful of counts. The rearrangement joins TRBV7-9 to TRBJ2-2; TRBD2 agrees at 14 bases. The trim removed 6 bases at V and 5 bases at J, leaving 8 bases unmatched. This CDR3 has 17 residues. The germline CDR1 and CDR2 sequences are SEHNR and FQNEAQ (reference sequence). The CDR3 protein is CASRPGLAGAQTGELFF. CDR3 DNA: TGTGCCAGCAGACCGGGACTAGCGGGGGCTCAAACCGGGGAGCTGTTTTTT.

The rearrangement links TRBV4-3 to TRBJ2-7; D might be TRBD1 (5 bases). This CDR3 is 16 amino acids long. Germline V gives CDR1 LGHNA, CDR2 YSLEER. The V gene lost 1 base and the J gene lost 5 bases, with 18 bases spanning the gap. In nucleotides, the CDR3 is TGCGCCAGCAGCCAAGGCTCTCAGGGCGCCACGGACGAGCAGTACTTC. This translates into CASSQGSQGATDEQYF.

The V gene is TRBV7-2, the J gene TRBJ2-3; D gene unclear. The CDR3 runs to 14 residues. Trimming left V 2 bases short and J 3 bases short, with 9 bases between. The V gene's germline CDR1 is SGHTA and CDR2 FQGNSA. The CDR3, as DNA: TGTGCCAGCAGCTTATTAGTAGGGACAGATACGCAGTATTTT. The encoded protein is CASSLLVGTDTQYF.

This clone has just a few counts. This CDR3 is CSVDEGQETQYF. The CDR3 DNA sequence: TGCAGCGTTGACGAGGGACAAGAGACCCAGTACTTC. V and J are TRBV29-1 and TRBJ2-5; D is possibly TRBD2 (5 bases). Germline-derived CDR1 and CDR2 are SQVTM and ANQGSEA. This CDR3 contains 12 residues. Between the trimmed V and J ends, which lost 3 bases and 2 bases, there was a span of 7 bases.

V and J are TRBV5-1 and TRBJ2-7; D not certain. The CDR3 has 17 residues. Germline V gene sequence: CDR1 SGHRS, CDR2 YFSETQ. V was shortened by 3 bases and J by 0 bases, with 19 bases between the two germline ends. The CDR3 loop reads CASSSGGPGRNSYEQYF. The DNA for the CDR3 is TGCGCCAGCAGCTCCGGTGGGCCAGGCCGCAACTCCTACGAGCAGTACTTC.